This T cell receptor beta chain originates from a study of T cell repertoires in cytomegalovirus infection. TCRdb fed the reads into MiXCR, producing one record per CDR3 protein. The data contain 480,000 or so distinct CDR3 sequences, approximately 10% of them singletons. Study outcomes and limitations: It was HLA-C-restricted CMV-specific TCR beta clonotypes that dominated the response ex vivo.

This clonotype was observed at least ten times. Its target is unknown. This TCR came from a human donor in good health (CMV status not recorded). Some clones in this sample may be carry-over from other donors' samples. Material for sequencing was PBMCs.

CDR3 bases: TGTGCCAGTAGTATAGAGGGGGAAACCTACAATGAGCAGTTCTTC. Its translation: CASSIEGETYNEQFF. This chain links TRBV19 with TRBJ2-1; D possibly uses TRBD1 or TRBD2 (5 bases each). The CDR3 is made up of 15 amino acids. Trimming removed 0 bases from V and 2 bases from J, with 8 bases in between. Germline loops: CDR1 LNHDA, CDR2 SQIVND (reference sequence).